The text below deals with one T cell receptor (beta chain). Antigen unknown. This sample is drawn from a study of T cell clones after liver transplantation. Whole-study findings and limits: Small, mixed patient groups and varying post-transplant times limit these conclusions. Graft donor-reactive T cells possibly entered the graft instead of undergoing deletion.

This CDR3 comprises 15 residues. V lost 3 bases and J lost 7, with 16 bases in between. Germline assignment: CDR1 MDHEN and CDR2 SYDVKM. TCRdb keeps only in-frame clones here, not all; method: immunoSEQ multiplex PCR. The sample shows around 70,000 clones, 80% to 95% of them seen only once. The V and J genes are TRBV28 and TRBJ1-5, with D perhaps TRBD1 (6 bases). Sequencing used CD4+ T cells from blood, obtained approximately 26 months after liver transplant. The clonotype was recovered from a human patient who received a liver transplant. Some T cells may be supplied by the graft donor. The CDR3 sequence is CASSFVTGTRQPQHF. CDR3 sequence (DNA): TGTGCCAGCAGTTTTGTAACAGGGACGAGGCAGCCCCAGCATTTT.